Shown below are 10 T cell receptor beta chains from a single sample sequenced in a study of regulatory T cells in long-lasting Graves disease. According to the study, TCR beta libraries were built with iRepertoire HTBI primers and CDR3-region Arm-PCR. TCRdb re-derived calls from the multiplex PCR reads in MiXCR, one entry per CDR3 protein. In the table there are 310,000 or so distinct CDR3 sequences, about 18% of which are singletons. As for time point: persistent/refractory GD, antithyroid drugs over 5 years with positive TRAb. Preparation of the TCR library used RNA extracted from PBMCs. Specimen: peripheral blood mononuclear cells (PBMCs), collected when the disease was refractory, from a patient treated with antithyroid drugs. The receptor source for this set is a female donor with Graves disease.

Notes on this clonotype: This clone may be a read error of a much larger clone one base away. This chain joins TRBV7-9 and TRBJ1-2; D possibly corresponds to TRBD1 (5 bases). The CDR3 sequence is 16 residues long. Germline-derived CDR1 and CDR2 are SEHNR and FQNEAQ (reference sequence). Trimming removed 0 bases at V and 1 base at J, with 12 bases between. CDR3 region: CASSLAGREFNYGYTF. The CDR3, as DNA: TGTGCCAGCAGCTTAGCGGGACGGGAGTTTAACTATGGCTACACCTTC.

This CDR3 reads CAQQTWGYNEQFF. Here the CDR3 DNA reads TGTGCCCAACAGACGTGGGGGTACAATGAGCAGTTCTTC. The V call is TRBV7-2, the J call TRBJ2-1; D possibly matches TRBD1 or TRBD2 (5 bases each). CDR3 length: 13 amino acids. The V gene's germline CDR1 is SGHTA and CDR2 FQGNSA. Deletions cut 11 bases from V and 4 bases from J, with 15 bases between.

The chain uses TRBV27 and TRBJ2-5; TRBD2 aligns across 8 bases. The CDR3 sequence is 16 residues long. Germline V lookup: CDR1 MNHEY, CDR2 SMNVEV (reference sequence). J lost 7 bases, V lost 5 bases, and 15 bases had no gene match. The CDR3 loop is CASSQLAGPGPGTQYF. Here the CDR3 DNA reads TGTGCCAGCAGTCAATTAGCGGGGCCCGGGCCGGGGACCCAGTACTTC.

The table lists this clonotype with a few counts. One end of the junction fails to match germline, which may point to a read error. This chain connects TRBV6-5 to TRBJ1-6, with D maybe TRBD1 (6 bases). CDR1 is MNHEY and CDR2 is SVGAGI in the germline V gene. The CDR3 loop spans 18 amino acids. In DNA, the CDR3 is TGTGCCAGCAGTTACTCATCAGAAACAGGGACCTATAATTCACTCCTCCACTTT. Its translation: CASSYSSETGTYNSLLHF.

The sample holds a few counts of this clonotype. The chain links TRBV19 to TRBJ1-5, with no clear D. The ends were cut back, 4 bases at V and 7 bases at J, with 11 bases in the middle. The CDR3 spans 13 residues. Germline lookup yields CDR1 LNHDA and CDR2 SQIVND (reference sequence). The CDR3 DNA sequence: TGTGCCAGTAGTACGAGCGCCCGGCAGCCCCAGCATTTT. Encoded protein: CASSTSARQPQHF. The complete variable domain, with remaining parts taken from reference TRBV19 and TRBJ1-5, reads DGGITQSPKYLFRKEGQNVTLSCEQNLNHDAMYWYRQDPGQGLRLIYYSQIVNDFQKGDIAEGYSVSREKKESFPLTVTSAQKNPTAFYLCASSTSARQPQHFGDGTRLSIL.

This clonotype was seen just once. One end of the junction is discordant with germline, which a read error may explain. The chain links TRBV7-9 to TRBJ1-1, with 9 bases aligning to TRBD1. CDR1 is SEHNR and CDR2 is FQNEAQ in the germline V gene (reference sequence). This CDR3 spans 14 amino acids. CDR3 residues: CASSPGQGNIEAFF. In DNA form, the CDR3 reads TGTGCCAGCAGCCCCGGACAGGGGAACATTGAAGCTTTCTTT.

This clonotype showed up many times. The chain employs TRBV27 and TRBJ1-1; no reliable D call. With 5 bases removed from V and 0 bases from J, the gap between germline ends came to 7 bases. CDR3 size: 13 residues. Germline lookup yields CDR1 MNHEY and CDR2 SMNVEV (reference sequence). In nucleotides, the CDR3 is TGTGCCAGCAGTGGAGGACTGAACACTGAAGCTTTCTTT. It encodes CASSGGLNTEAFF.

This clonotype was observed a few times. The V call is TRBV6-1, the J call TRBJ2-7; the D call may be TRBD1 or TRBD2 (5 bases each). Germline CDR1 MNHNS, CDR2 SASEGT. V lost 9 bases and J lost 1, with 16 bases in between. The CDR3 covers 14 residues. The CDR3 bases are TGTGCCAGTAGCCGGGACGCAGTATCCTACGAGCAGTACTTC. Protein product: CASSRDAVSYEQYF.

Concerning this clonotype itself: A much larger clone differs from this one at a single base, so this may be a read error. CDR3 in DNA: TGTGCCATTCCTCAGGGGAGAGGGTGGGGGAACACTGAAGCTCTCTTT. This translates into CAIPQGRGWGNTEALF. This chain links TRBV2 with TRBJ1-1; D may be TRBD1 (6 bases). CDR1 is SNHLY and CDR2 is FYNNEI in the germline V gene. The CDR3 is made up of 16 amino acids.

This clonotype appeared many times. The chain is built from TRBV7-8 and TRBJ1-1, with 11 bases lining up with TRBD1. Germline V gene data show CDR1 as SGHVS and CDR2 as FQNEAQ. The junction had 7 bases not matched to a gene; V was cut back by 4 bases and J by 6 bases. The CDR3 totals 15 residues. The chain's CDR3 is CASSSDRGQKPEAFF. In DNA form, the CDR3 reads TGTGCCAGCAGCTCGGACAGGGGGCAGAAGCCTGAAGCTTTCTTT.